Shown below are 26 T cell receptor beta chains from a single sample sequenced in a study of blood T cell repertoires in COVID-19. Assay used: immunoSEQ multiplex PCR; TCRdb lists only in-frame clones, some missing. The table lists about 260,000 clones, around 88% of them singletons, with roughly 2% in the top ten. What was sequenced was PBMCs or T cells enriched from blood (not recorded which). These TCRs come from a woman aged 50 to 65 who had recovered from COVID-19.

The V gene is TRBV30, the J gene TRBJ1-5; 9 bases agree with TRBD1. In germline, CDR1 is GTSNPN, CDR2 SVGIG (reference sequence). There are 13 residues in the CDR3. The V segment lost 1 base and the J segment 7 bases; nucleotides outside the gene matches: 2. This CDR3 is CAWSEQGAQPQHF. CDR3 nucleotide sequence: TGTGCCTGGAGTGAACAGGGGGCGCAGCCCCAGCATTTT.

The J gene is TRBJ1-2, the V gene TRBV18; 10 nucleotides agree with TRBD1. The CDR3 contains 16 residues. Germline values: CDR1 KGHSH, CDR2 LQKENI. After removal of 4 bases from V and 4 bases from J, the junction contained 9 bases not matched to a gene. CDR3 loop: CASSQARDRGSYGYTF. Here the CDR3 DNA reads TGTGCCAGCTCACAAGCCCGGGACAGGGGCTCCTATGGCTACACCTTC.

V gene TRBV4-3 combines with J gene TRBJ1-2; TRBD1 matches 7 bases. J gave up 6 bases and V 4 bases, and 11 bases lay outside the gene matches. The CDR3 is 15 amino acids. Germline V gives CDR1 LGHNA, CDR2 YSLEER. The CDR3 coding sequence is TGCGCCAGCAGCCCCACCGAACAGGGGTTCCATGGCTACACCTTC. Translated, it gives CASSPTEQGFHGYTF.

This clone was counted only a few times. The chain employs TRBV5-1 and TRBJ1-4; 7 bases match TRBD1. Germline values: CDR1 SGHRS, CDR2 YFSETQ. The CDR3 totals 17 residues. V lost 4 bases and J lost 5; bases outside the gene matches: 14. CDR3: CASSATGPLVQNEKLFF. The CDR3 DNA reads as TGCGCCAGCAGCGCGACAGGGCCCCTAGTACAAAATGAAAAACTGTTTTTT.

The CDR3 region is CASSPSPDGYTF. CDR3 DNA sequence: TGTGCCAGCAGCCCCTCCCCTGATGGCTACACCTTC. The chain recombines TRBV7-9 with TRBJ1-2; D unclear. Trimming took off 5 bases at V and 6 bases at J, with 10 bases between the two ends. Germline assignment: CDR1 SEHNR and CDR2 FQNEAQ (reference sequence). The CDR3 is made up of 12 amino acids.

The chain is built from TRBV25-1 and TRBJ1-1; no reliable D call. Germline V CDR1 and CDR2: MGHDK, SYGVNS. This CDR3 has 16 amino acids. V was pared by 4 bases and J by 2 bases, with 17 bases between. The CDR3 coding sequence is TGTGCCAGCAGTGTGGGAGGATGGGCAGACAACACTGAAGCTTTCTTT. Protein: CASSVGGWADNTEAFF.

This sequence joins TRBV7-2 and TRBJ2-7; TRBD2 aligns across 11 bases. This CDR3 region has 16 residues. The V gene end was trimmed by 3 bases and the J gene end by 6 bases; junction bases not matched to a gene: 10. The germline V gene has CDR1 SGHTA and CDR2 FQGNSA. The CDR3: CASSFRVKTSGIEQYF. As DNA, the CDR3 is TGTGCCAGCAGCTTCAGGGTCAAGACTAGCGGGATCGAGCAGTACTTC.

This chain uses TRBV3-1 (or the pseudogene TRBV3-2) with TRBJ2-3; a possible D gene is TRBD2 (5 bases). The germline V gene encodes CDR1 LGHDT and CDR2 YNNKEL (reference sequence). The CDR3 spans 15 residues. V lost 4 bases, J lost 3 bases, and 14 bases lay in between. Here the CDR3 DNA reads TGTGCCAGCAGCCGGGTCGGAGCGGCGACAGATACGCAGTATTTT. This sequence encodes CASSRVGAATDTQYF.

This clone was seen more than once but under ten times. The J gene is TRBJ1-3, the V gene TRBV7-8, with 7 bases fitting TRBD1. The CDR3 length is 17 residues. Germline V lookup: CDR1 SGHVS, CDR2 FQNEAQ. V lost 3 bases to trimming and J lost 1 base; unmatched junction nucleotides: 9. CDR3 coding DNA: TGTGCCAGCAGCTTTCGGAACAGGGGCCTATCTGGAAACACCATATATTTT. It is translated as CASSFRNRGLSGNTIYF.

The V gene is TRBV11-2, the J gene TRBJ2-3; TRBD1 matches at 11 bases. Germline V CDR1 and CDR2: SGHAT, FQNNGV. Germline trimming cut 5 bases from V and 4 bases from J; bases unmatched to any gene: 5. The CDR3 runs 15 residues. The CDR3: CASSPRTGGADTQYF. CDR3 coding DNA: TGTGCCAGCAGCCCACGGACAGGGGGCGCAGATACGCAGTATTTT.

The J gene is TRBJ1-1, the V gene TRBV27, with unresolved D. With 8 bases removed from V and 1 base from J, the gap between germline ends came to 5 bases. Looked up from germline, CDR1 is MNHEY and CDR2 is SMNVEV (reference sequence). This CDR3 spans 11 amino acids. The CDR3 DNA sequence: TGTGCCAGCCGACAGAACACTGAAGCTTTCTTT. As protein: CASRQNTEAFF.

This chain connects TRBV4-1 to TRBJ1-3; 9 bases agree with TRBD1. Germline V lookup: CDR1 MGHRA, CDR2 YSYEKL. This CDR3 comprises 15 residues. V was pared by 4 bases and J by 2 bases, with 3 bases of the junction left unmatched. The CDR3 nucleotides read TGCGCCAGCAGCCCCCGGACAGGGGCTGGAAACACCATATATTTT. Its translation is CASSPRTGAGNTIYF.

This clone was recorded a few times. The rearrangement uses TRBV27 and TRBJ1-2, with unresolved D. The CDR3 contains 13 residues. V was cut by 6 bases and J by 6 bases, with 14 bases left in between. Germline assignment: CDR1 MNHEY and CDR2 SMNVEV (reference sequence). The CDR3 DNA reads TGTGCCAGCAGCGCCAACAGAATCCATGGCTACACCTTC. This encodes CASSANRIHGYTF.

This chain uses TRBV2 with TRBJ1-1; D is undetermined. The V gene's germline CDR1 is SNHLY and CDR2 FYNNEI. V was clipped by 8 bases and J by 3 bases, with 19 bases between them. This CDR3 contains 15 residues. The DNA of the CDR3 is TGTGCCAGCTCCCTTCGACGGGTAGTAGACACTGAAGCTTTCTTT. Protein: CASSLRRVVDTEAFF.

The CDR3 bases are TGTGCCAGCAGTTCGATTCGGGTAAATGAGCAGTTCTTC. Protein: CASSSIRVNEQFF. The chain has TRBV6-5 and TRBJ2-1; D gene ambiguous. From germline, CDR1 is MNHEY and CDR2 SVGAGI. The CDR3 extends over 13 amino acids. With 4 bases removed from V and 7 bases from J, the gap between germline ends came to 11 bases.

The J gene is TRBJ1-3, the V gene TRBV5-1; D perhaps matches TRBD1 (6 bases). Trimming shortened V by 2 bases and J by 6 bases, and 21 bases separated the two germline ends. The CDR3 has 17 amino acids. The V gene's germline CDR1 is SGHRS and CDR2 YFSETQ. CDR3 region: CASSLAGTRYGANTIYF. The CDR3 nucleotides are TGCGCCAGCAGCTTAGCCGGGACACGTTACGGCGCAAACACCATATATTTT.

The sample holds one count of this clone. The chain is built from TRBV7-2 and TRBJ2-5; the D is unclear. Germline V gene sequence: CDR1 SGHTA, CDR2 FQGNSA. There are 14 residues in the CDR3. V was pared by 5 bases and J by 5 bases, with 15 bases between. CDR3 coding DNA: TGTGCCAGCAGCCGGGTGGGTTCGGGTGAGACCCAGTACTTC. Protein sequence: CASSRVGSGETQYF.

The chain has TRBV28 and TRBJ1-4, with D uncertain. The V gene lost 3 bases and the J gene lost 7 bases, with 12 bases spanning the gap. The CDR3 extends over 14 amino acids. CDR1 is MDHEN and CDR2 is SYDVKM in the germline V gene. The chain's CDR3 is CASSLGGHFEKLFF. In nucleotides, the CDR3 is TGTGCCAGCAGTTTGGGAGGCCATTTTGAAAAACTGTTTTTT.

The chain links TRBV28 to TRBJ2-1; 14 bases map to TRBD2. CDR3 length: 14 amino acids. The germline V gene encodes CDR1 MDHEN and CDR2 SYDVKM. Losses at the gene ends were 5 bases for V and 8 bases for J; bases not matched to a gene: 2. For the CDR3, the DNA is TGTGCCAGCAGTAGACTAGCGGGAGGGCATGAGCAGTTCTTC. Protein sequence: CASSRLAGGHEQFF.

The chain has TRBV5-1 and TRBJ2-5, with TRBD1 matching 10 bases. Looked up from germline, CDR1 is SGHRS and CDR2 is YFSETQ. This CDR3 has 16 residues. Trimming took 3 bases from V and 2 from J; bases not matched to a gene: 7. The CDR3 loop reads CASSSTRTGGQETQYF. CDR3 in DNA: TGCGCCAGCAGCTCGACCCGGACAGGGGGACAAGAGACCCAGTACTTC.

V is TRBV6-2 or TRBV6-3 and J is TRBJ2-2, with 8 bases lining up with TRBD1. The CDR3 runs 16 residues. CDR1 and CDR2 from the germline V gene are MNHEY and SVGEGT. V was clipped by 5 bases and J by 1 base; unmatched bases: 6. Here the CDR3 reads CASSPPGQGNTGELFF. The CDR3 nucleotides are TGTGCCAGCAGTCCGCCCGGACAGGGGAACACCGGGGAGCTGTTTTTT.

On this clone: Because the CDR3 is missing its conserved closing phenylalanine or tryptophan, this is likely a read error. The DNA is left out, because the CDR3 cannot be placed on it with certainty; the CDR3 is given as TCRdb lists it. CDR3 amino acids: CASSQPDWLL. The J gene is TRBJ2-7, the V gene TRBV14; no DNA check was done on the table's D call, TRBD2. The CDR3 length equals 10 residues, ends included. Germline V gene lookup returns CDR1 SGHDN and CDR2 FVKESK.

The chain has TRBV5-6 and TRBJ2-3; D unresolved. The length of the CDR3 is 12 residues. Trimming stripped 1 base from V and 3 bases from J, with 3 bases between. Germline CDR1 reads SGHDT; CDR2 reads YYEEEE. The CDR3 DNA reads TGTGCCAGCAGCTTGACAACAGATACGCAGTATTTT. It codes for CASSLTTDTQYF.

This sequence joins TRBV7-2 and TRBJ2-7; a possible D gene is TRBD1 (5 bases). The CDR3 totals 15 residues. From germline, CDR1 is SGHTA and CDR2 FQGNSA. V lost 6 bases and J 5 bases, leaving 20 bases between the germline ends. Written as DNA, the CDR3 is TGTGCCAGCAGTCTTACGCAGGGTTACGAGCACGAGCAGTACTTC. Protein product: CASSLTQGYEHEQYF.

V gene TRBV4-3 combines with J gene TRBJ2-1; TRBD1 matches 8 bases. V dropped 3 bases and J dropped 3; count of bases not matched to a gene: 4. The CDR3 runs to 15 residues. Looked up from germline, CDR1 is LGHNA and CDR2 is YSLEER. CDR3 DNA sequence: TGCGCCAGCAGCCACGGGACAGGTGACTACAATGAGCAGTTCTTC. Translating gives CASSHGTGDYNEQFF.

The V and J genes are TRBV7-2 and TRBJ1-2, with 7 bases identical to TRBD1. Losses at the gene ends were 6 bases for V and 4 bases for J; bases not matched to a gene: 14. Germline values: CDR1 SGHTA, CDR2 FQGNSA. The CDR3 sequence is 16 residues long. The CDR3 spells CASSQETGAGPYGYTF. The CDR3 DNA reads TGTGCCAGCAGTCAAGAAACAGGGGCGGGGCCCTATGGCTACACCTTC.